These 32 T cell receptor beta chains were all obtained from the same sample, sequenced in a study of shared clonotypes between healthy human individuals. Data came from immunoSEQ multiplex PCR; TCRdb stores just in-frame clones and leaves some out. The table records millions of clones, about 92% of them present only once. Naive CD8 cells, CD45RO-negative and positively selected for CCR7, excluded terminally differentiated effector memory CD45RA+ cells. Sample: naive CD8+ T cells from PBMCs. The receptors shown here come from a man in his late teens or twenties in good health. Some clones in this sample may be carry-over from other donors' samples.

The rearrangement joins TRBV4-1 to TRBJ2-4; D may correspond to TRBD1 or TRBD2 (6 bases each). There are 14 residues in the CDR3. Trimming removed 6 bases at V and 15 bases at J, with 24 bases between. CDR1 and CDR2 from the germline V gene are MGHRA and YSYEKL. For the CDR3, the DNA is TGCGCCAGCAGATACGGGACTGGAGGGGGACCAGGGTACTTC. This encodes CASRYGTGGGPGYF.

V is TRBV13 and J is TRBJ1-1; unclear D gene. The germline V gene has CDR1 PRHDT and CDR2 FYEKMQ (reference sequence). The germline V and J ends were trimmed by 0 bases and 8 bases, with 10 bases remaining between them. The CDR3 has 13 residues. CDR3: CASSLGVEKEAFF. The DNA for the CDR3 is TGTGCCAGCAGCTTAGGCGTGGAGAAGGAAGCTTTCTTT.

The chain employs TRBV21-1 and TRBJ2-5; no DNA check was done on the table's D call, TRBD1. TRBV21-1 is shown as a pseudogene. The CDR3 runs 12 residues. The CDR3 loop reads CASTWTEETQYF. CDR3 sequence (DNA): TGTGCCAGCACTTGGACAGAAGAGACCCAGTACTTC.

V is TRBV11-2 and J is TRBJ2-7; no clear D. The CDR3 sequence is 14 residues long. Germline CDR1 and CDR2: SGHAT and FQNNGV. V dropped 5 bases and J dropped 5 bases, with 16 bases sitting between them. DNA for the CDR3: TGTGCCAGCAGCAATCGACGAAATTACGACGAGCAGTACTTC. Protein sequence: CASSNRRNYDEQYF.

This chain's CDR3 is CASSLYKPQANYGYTF. DNA of the CDR3: TGTGCCAGCAGCTTGTATAAACCCCAAGCTAACTATGGCTACACCTTC. This rearrangement joins TRBV5-6 to TRBJ1-2, with D unresolved. The CDR3 contains 16 residues. The ends were cut back, 1 base at V and 0 bases at J, with 13 bases in the middle. CDR1 SGHDT and CDR2 YYEEEE come from the germline V gene.

The chain is built from TRBV9 and TRBJ2-1, with 11 bases fitting TRBD2. CDR3 length equals 16 residues. V lost 3 bases and J lost 8; bases outside the gene matches: 10. The germline V gene encodes CDR1 SGDLS and CDR2 YYNGEE. The CDR3 spells CASSDITSGSWDEQFF. The CDR3 DNA is TGTGCCAGCAGCGACATTACTAGCGGGAGTTGGGATGAGCAGTTCTTC.

CDR3 sequence: CASSSGGFGYGYTF. The DNA of the CDR3 is TGTGCCAGCAGCTCAGGGGGCTTCGGCTATGGCTACACCTTC. The chain joins TRBV11-2 to TRBJ1-2, with 8 positions matching TRBD1. The V segment lost 4 bases and the J segment 4 bases; nucleotides outside the gene matches: 5. The CDR3 spans 14 residues. The germline CDR1 and CDR2 sequences are SGHAT and FQNNGV.

The CDR3 here is CAISEGQFTEAFF. The CDR3 DNA reads as TGTGCCATCAGTGAGGGACAGTTCACTGAAGCTTTCTTT. The genes are TRBV10-3 and TRBJ1-1, with D possibly being TRBD1 (6 bases). CDR3 size: 13 residues. Per the germline V gene, CDR1 is ENHRY and CDR2 is SYGVKD. Trimming left V 2 bases short and J 4 bases short, with 8 bases between.

The chain's CDR3 is CASSSTGLAGVEQFF. The DNA of the CDR3 is TGTGCCAGCAGCTCAACAGGACTAGCGGGAGTGGAGCAGTTCTTC. V is TRBV5-6 and J is TRBJ2-1; 13 bases are a match to TRBD2. This CDR3 contains 15 residues. The junction had 7 bases not matched to a gene; V was cut back by 3 bases and J by 10 bases. Germline CDR1 SGHDT, CDR2 YYEEEE.

The V and J genes are TRBV27 and TRBJ1-1; D remains ambiguous. The V end lost 6 bases, the J end lost 8 bases, and 25 bases lay between the germline ends. Germline V gene sequence: CDR1 MNHEY, CDR2 SMNVEV (reference sequence). The CDR3 spans 16 residues. CDR3 protein: CASRSTKRGEGREAFF. The CDR3 DNA sequence: TGTGCCAGCAGGTCTACTAAGAGAGGTGAAGGAAGGGAAGCTTTCTTT.

Remarks on this clone: Distinct nucleotide sequences in the sample also encode this CDR3. J is TRBJ2-7 and V is TRBV4-1; possibly TRBD1 for D (6 bases). V gave up 1 base and J gave up 2 bases, with 9 bases separating them. Germline CDR1 is MGHRA and CDR2 is YSYEKL. The CDR3 has 14 amino acids. The CDR3 spells CASSQVDSPYEQYF. CDR3 DNA sequence: TGCGCCAGCAGCCAAGTGGACAGCCCCTACGAGCAGTACTTC.

The chain couples TRBV9 to TRBJ2-1; D possibly corresponds to TRBD1 (5 bases). Germline values: CDR1 SGDLS, CDR2 YYNGEE. The CDR3 has 12 amino acids. The V end lost 3 bases, the J end lost 9 bases, and 10 bases lay between the germline ends. This CDR3 reads CASSGLRVEQFF. The CDR3, as DNA: TGTGCCAGCAGCGGACTCAGGGTTGAGCAGTTCTTC.

The rearrangement uses TRBV2 and TRBJ1-4; D is ambiguous. Trimming cost V 3 bases and J 12 bases, with 17 bases left between them. This CDR3 has 14 residues. CDR1 is SNHLY and CDR2 is FYNNEI in the germline V gene. CDR3 loop: CASSEVIGRSELFF. CDR3 in DNA: TGTGCCAGCAGTGAGGTAATTGGGAGGTCGGAACTGTTTTTT.

The genes are TRBV11-2 and TRBJ1-6; possibly TRBD1 for D (5 bases). The V end was cut by 0 bases, the J end by 7 bases, with 10 bases between. Germline-derived CDR1 and CDR2 are SGHAT and FQNNGV. The CDR3 spans 15 residues. The CDR3 spells CASSLERAGNSPLHF. CDR3 in DNA: TGTGCCAGCAGCTTAGAGCGCGCAGGGAATTCACCCCTCCACTTT.

The chain uses TRBV27 and TRBJ2-2, with 9 bases identical to TRBD2. From germline, CDR1 is MNHEY and CDR2 SMNVEV (reference sequence). The CDR3 runs 15 residues. Trimming at V came to 5 bases and at J to 4 bases, leaving 5 bases not matched to a gene. The CDR3 loop is CASSRSSGITGELFF. In DNA, the CDR3 is TGTGCCAGCAGTCGATCTAGCGGGATCACCGGGGAGCTGTTTTTT.

This clone was picked up one time. The DNA of the CDR3 is TGTGCCTGGAGTGCGCCCGTCTCCTACGAGCAGTACTTC. Translation: CAWSAPVSYEQYF. The chain combines TRBV30 with TRBJ2-7; D is ambiguous. The length of the CDR3 is 13 residues. The V end was cut by 1 base, the J end by 0 bases, with 7 bases between. Germline loops: CDR1 GTSNPN, CDR2 SVGIG (reference sequence).

The genes are TRBV7-9 and TRBJ2-1, with D tentatively TRBD1 or TRBD2 (5 bases each). Germline V gene data show CDR1 as SEHNR and CDR2 as FQNEAQ (reference sequence). This CDR3 spans 16 amino acids. Trimming removed 4 bases from V and 0 bases from J, with 13 bases in between. CDR3 amino acids: CASSSLGDLSYNEQFF. CDR3 sequence (DNA): TGTGCCAGCAGCTCCCTCGGGGACCTCTCCTACAATGAGCAGTTCTTC.

The gene calls are TRBV29-1 and TRBJ2-1, with 11 bases lining up with TRBD2. Germline CDR1 and CDR2: SQVTM and ANQGSEA. The V and J ends lost 5 bases and 4 bases, in that order; junction bases with no gene match: 13. The CDR3 loop spans 17 amino acids. CDR3 loop: CSVPYLAGGPVYNEQFF. As DNA, the CDR3 is TGCAGCGTTCCGTATCTAGCGGGAGGACCCGTTTACAATGAGCAGTTCTTC.

The sample holds one count of this clone. The V call is TRBV4-3, the J call TRBJ2-1, with 7 bases that match TRBD2. V shed 0 bases and J 8 bases; nucleotides not matched to a gene: 10. The CDR3 runs 16 residues. Germline loops: CDR1 LGHNA, CDR2 YSLEER. The CDR3 DNA is TGCGCCAGCAGCCAAGATAACCTGGGTGCGGGGGATGAGCAGTTCTTC. Protein product: CASSQDNLGAGDEQFF.

V is TRBV7-6 and J is TRBJ2-7, with TRBD2 matching over 10 bases. Germline loops: CDR1 SGHVS, CDR2 FNYEAQ. The CDR3 is 15 amino acids. V shed 1 base and J 6 bases; nucleotides not matched to a gene: 6. This chain's CDR3 is CASSLEREGTGEQYF. The DNA for the CDR3 is TGTGCCAGCAGCTTAGAGCGGGAGGGAACGGGCGAGCAGTACTTC.

The gene calls are TRBV30 and TRBJ1-6; D uncertain. This CDR3 contains 16 residues. CDR1 is GTSNPN and CDR2 is SVGIG in the germline V gene (reference sequence). V was trimmed by 2 bases and J by 2 bases, leaving 13 bases between them. CDR3 nucleotides: TGTGCCTGGAGTCCCCTCGCGGGCACCTATAATTCACCCCTCCACTTT. Its translation: CAWSPLAGTYNSPLHF.

The chain employs TRBV7-9 and TRBJ2-7; D possibly matches TRBD1 or TRBD2 (5 bases each). Germline CDR1 reads SEHNR; CDR2 reads FQNEAQ (reference sequence). This CDR3 comprises 12 residues. V shed 5 bases and J shed 13 bases, with 18 bases lying between them. The chain's CDR3 is CASSTWERGSYF. CDR3 nucleotides: TGTGCCAGCAGCACTTGGGAGAGGGGATCATACTTC.

This chain connects TRBV2 to TRBJ2-1; tentatively, D is TRBD2 (5 bases). Germline V gene sequence: CDR1 SNHLY, CDR2 FYNNEI. This CDR3 spans 14 amino acids. Trimming pared 3 bases from V and 4 bases from J, leaving 10 bases between. The DNA of the CDR3 is TGTGCCAGCAGTGACCGGGAACCATACAATGAGCAGTTCTTC. This encodes CASSDREPYNEQFF.

This sequence joins TRBV10-2 and TRBJ1-1; no definite D call. V lost 6 bases and J 1 base, leaving 9 bases between the germline ends. The length of the CDR3 is 13 residues. The germline V gene has CDR1 WSHSY and CDR2 SAAADI. CDR3 protein: CASRDTKNTEAFF. The CDR3 nucleotides read TGCGCCAGCAGAGATACAAAGAACACTGAAGCTTTCTTT.

V gene TRBV7-7 combines with J gene TRBJ2-2, with TRBD2 as a possible D gene (6 bases). Germline CDR1 is SSHAT and CDR2 is FNYEAQ (reference sequence). CDR3 length equals 18 residues. Trimming pared 2 bases from V and 5 bases from J, leaving 21 bases between. The CDR3 nucleotides read TGTGCCAGCAGCTTACAGGAGGGCGCAGTGGGTTCAACCGGGGAGCTGTTTTTT. Residues: CASSLQEGAVGSTGELFF.

This clone was counted once. This sequence joins TRBV6-5 and TRBJ1-4; D gene unclear. The germline V and J ends were trimmed by 4 bases and 5 bases, with 5 bases remaining between them. The CDR3 covers 12 residues. CDR1 is MNHEY, CDR2 SVGAGI, per germline. CDR3 nucleotides: TGTGCCAGCAGTTCCGGAAATGAAAAACTGTTTTTT. This sequence encodes CASSSGNEKLFF.

The V call is TRBV7-8, the J call TRBJ2-2; D not resolved. The CDR3 runs to 17 residues. The germline CDR1 and CDR2 sequences are SGHVS and FQNEAQ. The V and J ends lost 3 bases and 0 bases respectively, with 14 bases between them. The CDR3 DNA reads as TGTGCCAGCAGCTTCGGTTATAGGTCGCCGAACACCGGGGAGCTGTTTTTT. Translated, it gives CASSFGYRSPNTGELFF.

The V gene is TRBV6-1, the J gene TRBJ1-1; D gene unclear. Trimming left V 6 bases short and J 0 bases short, with 5 bases between. Germline V gives CDR1 MNHNS, CDR2 SASEGT. The CDR3 has 12 residues. The chain's CDR3 is CASRRLNTEAFF. CDR3 nucleotides: TGTGCCAGCAGGAGACTGAACACTGAAGCTTTCTTT.

This sequence joins TRBV7-9 and TRBJ1-1, with D perhaps TRBD1 (5 bases). Germline lookup yields CDR1 SEHNR and CDR2 FQNEAQ (reference sequence). The CDR3 consists of 13 residues. Deletions cut 7 bases from V and 1 base from J, with 10 bases between. The DNA of the CDR3 is TGTGCCAGCACCCAAGACAGGAACACTGAAGCTTTCTTT. Translation: CASTQDRNTEAFF.

Of note for this clone: Other DNA variants within this sample encode the same CDR3. This chain links TRBV30 with TRBJ1-6; D is unclear. The V and J ends lost 0 bases and 10 bases respectively, with 7 bases between them. Germline V gene data show CDR1 as GTSNPN and CDR2 as SVGIG (reference sequence). The CDR3 is made up of 12 amino acids. The CDR3 bases are TGTGCCTGGAGTGTACTGGGCTCACCCCTCCACTTT. It specifies CAWSVLGSPLHF.

The chain carries TRBV28 and TRBJ2-7; TRBD1 agrees at 8 bases. Trimming cost V 2 bases and J 2 bases; bases outside gene matches: 8. CDR1 is MDHEN and CDR2 is SYDVKM in the germline V gene. The CDR3 has 16 amino acids. CDR3 sequence: CASSLLPGQVAYEQYF. In DNA, the CDR3 is TGTGCCAGCAGTTTACTACCGGGACAGGTCGCCTACGAGCAGTACTTC.

The chain couples TRBV6-1 to TRBJ2-2; maybe TRBD1 (6 bases). The length of the CDR3 is 13 residues. Germline V gene data show CDR1 as MNHNS and CDR2 as SASEGT. V was clipped by 6 bases and J by 9 bases, with 14 bases between them. The DNA for the CDR3 is TGTGCCAGCAGGATGCAGGGGTCCTGGGAGCTGTTTTTT. Translation: CASRMQGSWELFF.